This T cell receptor beta chain was found in a study of T-cell reconstitution after alpha-beta-depleted transplantation in children. A TCRbeta library incorporating unique molecular identifiers was prepared. TCRdb independently ran MiXCR on the PCR reads; one entry per CDR3 protein. Among 400,000 to 450,000 distinct CDR3 sequences, 43% were seen once, and the ten largest hold approximately 30%. This clonotype has a handful of counts. Its specificity is not known. Study outcomes and limitations: Approximately two months post-transplant, alpha-beta T cells reportedly originated from several hundred expanded graft clones. Elevated TCRbeta diversity at day 60 was traced, in some patients, to surviving recipient T cells and thymic progenitors. By one year post-transplant, T-cell counts and diversity largely arose from T cells that were newly produced.

V dropped 5 bases and J dropped 6 bases, with 17 bases sitting between them. This CDR3 contains 13 residues. Germline V CDR1 and CDR2: DFQATT, SNEGSKA (reference sequence). This sequence was found in a girl aged 2-10 years with aplastic anemia, due to receive a stem cell transplant. The chain employs TRBV20-1 and TRBJ2-7; D is ambiguous. The sequencing used PBMCs, collected before TCRalphabeta/CD19-depleted stem cell transplant. The CDR3 DNA is TGCAGTGCTGGGAAGGACGTTGGTGGCGAGCAGTACTTC. Translation gives CSAGKDVGGEQYF.